This T cell receptor (beta chain) appears in the sequencing data of a study of blood T cell repertoires in COVID-19 (dated by TCRdb to 2019 to 2021). For the study in its entirety: Collaborator samples came from the United States, Italy and Spain and covered acute and convalescent phases of COVID-19. The prospective study material was composed of cDNA or gDNA derived from T cells, B-cell-depleted T cells, or PBMCs. Deeply sampled blood TCRbeta repertoires from subjects exposed to, actively infected with, or recovered from COVID-19 were included in the dataset. The repertoires were released in a freely available public database intended as a resource for research on the immune response to SARS-CoV-2. Samples were obtained from the ongoing ImmuneRACE study (first 160 participants) and from approximately 1,200 subjects provided by 6 global collaborators. Sample metadata almost always included a de-identified subject ID, COVID-19 status, age in years and sex. HLA class I and class II types, where available, came from metadata supplied by the sample provider rather than from assay-based typing.

TCRbeta CDR3 regions were amplified from genomic DNA by means of the immunoSEQ Assay, a bias-controlled multiplex PCR. As for the authors' bioinformatics: Within the assay, amplification of reference gene primers was used to estimate how many nucleated cells each sample contained. To quantify the absolute abundance of each unique TCRbeta CDR3 rearrangement, sequence reads were collapsed and filtered. For each sample, productive Simpson clonality was calculated by taking the square root of Simpson's diversity index across productive rearrangements. Held by TCRdb, this immuneACCESS table contains in-frame sequences only and omits some clones. Under half of the omission traces to an unresolved V gene where checked; the cause of the rest is unknown. From that table come the V and J calls and clone size; the DNA was used to work out D and trimming. The sample data list 290,000 or so clones, and roughly 86% of these were observed just once. The ten most abundant clones make up about 1.2% of the sample.

Concerning this clone itself: Its binding antigen is unknown. Base quality data are lacking; no much larger clone is found one base away.

Study-wide conclusions, independent of this receptor: How much clinical and demographic metadata was included differed by source and by participant, and the metadata was provided uncurated.

Collaborating institutions collected whole blood in K2EDTA tubes following their own protocols. For TCRbeta analysis, collaborators shipped samples in one of three forms: frozen whole blood, isolated PBMCs, or DNA extracted from either of those sample types. The CDR3 runs 15 amino acids, cysteine and phenylalanine included. Just the 45-base CDR3 DNA is kept, in frame starting at base 1. V lost 4 bases and J lost 0 bases; the stretch between them is 12 bases long. The germline V gene encodes CDR1 MGHRA and CDR2 YSYEKL. The sequenced sample was peripheral blood. This chain is built from TRBV4-1 and TRBJ1-2; no D gene call is confident. The sequence was collected from a man between 65 and 85 years old with acute or convalescent COVID-19. Read as DNA, the sequence is TGCGCCAGCAGCCCGGGAGAGTCGACTAACTATGGCTACACCTTC. The translation is CASSPGESTNYGYTF.